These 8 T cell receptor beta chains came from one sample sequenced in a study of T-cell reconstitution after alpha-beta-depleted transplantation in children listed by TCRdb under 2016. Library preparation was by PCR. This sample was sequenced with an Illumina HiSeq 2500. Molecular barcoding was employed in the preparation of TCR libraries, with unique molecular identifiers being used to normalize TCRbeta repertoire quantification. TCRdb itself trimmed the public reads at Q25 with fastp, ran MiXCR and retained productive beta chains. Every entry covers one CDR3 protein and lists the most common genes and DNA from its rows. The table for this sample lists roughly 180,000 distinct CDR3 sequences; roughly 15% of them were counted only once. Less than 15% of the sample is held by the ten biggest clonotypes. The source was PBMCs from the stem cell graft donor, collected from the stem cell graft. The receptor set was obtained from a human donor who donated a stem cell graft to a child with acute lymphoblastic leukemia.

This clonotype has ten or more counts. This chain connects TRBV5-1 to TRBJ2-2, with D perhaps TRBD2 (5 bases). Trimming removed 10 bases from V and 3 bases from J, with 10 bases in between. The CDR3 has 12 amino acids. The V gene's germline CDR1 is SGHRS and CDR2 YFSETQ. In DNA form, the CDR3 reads TGCGCCGGGCGGGTCGACACCGGGGAGCTGTTTTTT. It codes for CAGRVDTGELFF.

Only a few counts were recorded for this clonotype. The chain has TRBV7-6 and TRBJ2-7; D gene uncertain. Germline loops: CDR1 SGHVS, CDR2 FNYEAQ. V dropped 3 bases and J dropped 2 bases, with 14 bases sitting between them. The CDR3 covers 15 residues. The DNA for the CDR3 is TGTGCCAGCAGCTTGTCACCCCGTGGGGCCTACGAGCAGTACTTC. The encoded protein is CASSLSPRGAYEQYF.

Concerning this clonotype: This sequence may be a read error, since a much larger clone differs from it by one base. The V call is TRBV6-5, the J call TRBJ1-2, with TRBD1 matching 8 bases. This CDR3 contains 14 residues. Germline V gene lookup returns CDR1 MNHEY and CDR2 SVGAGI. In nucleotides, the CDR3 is TGTGGCAGCAGTTACGACAGGGGAGGCTATGGCTACACCTTC. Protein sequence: CGSSYDRGGYGYTF.

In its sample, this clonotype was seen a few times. The CDR3 nucleotides are TGTGCCAGCAGTTTTTCGAGCTCTGGGGCCAACGTCCTGACTTTC. This translates into CASSFSSSGANVLTF. The chain recombines TRBV12-3 or TRBV12-4 with TRBJ2-6; no definite D call. CDR3 size: 15 residues. The V end was cut by 3 bases, the J end by 0 bases, with 6 bases between.

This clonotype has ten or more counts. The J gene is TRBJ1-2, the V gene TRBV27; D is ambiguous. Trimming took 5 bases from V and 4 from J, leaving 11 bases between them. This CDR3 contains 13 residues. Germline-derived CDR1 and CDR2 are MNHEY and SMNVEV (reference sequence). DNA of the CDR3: TGTGCCAGCAGTCCTCGACTGATCTATGGCTACACCTTC. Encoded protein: CASSPRLIYGYTF.

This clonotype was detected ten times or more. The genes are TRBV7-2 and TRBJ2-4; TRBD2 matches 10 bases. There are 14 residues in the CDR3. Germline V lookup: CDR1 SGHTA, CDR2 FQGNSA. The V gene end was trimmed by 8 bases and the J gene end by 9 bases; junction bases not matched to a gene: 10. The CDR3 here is CASEGLAGVGIQYF. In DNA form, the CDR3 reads TGTGCCAGCGAGGGGCTAGCGGGAGTTGGCATTCAGTACTTC.

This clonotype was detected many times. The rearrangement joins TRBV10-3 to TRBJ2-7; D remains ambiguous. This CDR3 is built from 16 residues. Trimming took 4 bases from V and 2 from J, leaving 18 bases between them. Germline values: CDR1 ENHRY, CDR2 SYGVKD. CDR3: CAISAAWREVPYEQYF. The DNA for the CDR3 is TGTGCCATCAGTGCAGCCTGGCGCGAAGTCCCCTACGAGCAGTACTTC.

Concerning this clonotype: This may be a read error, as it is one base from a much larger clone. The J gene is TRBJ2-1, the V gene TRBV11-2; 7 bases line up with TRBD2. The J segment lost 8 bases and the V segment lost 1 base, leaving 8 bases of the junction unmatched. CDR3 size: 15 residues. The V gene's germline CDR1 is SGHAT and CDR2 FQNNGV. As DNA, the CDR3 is TGTGCCAGCAGCTTAGGGGCGGGAGAGGTTCATGAGCAGTTCTTC. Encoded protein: CASSLGAGEVHEQFF.